Detailed here is one T cell receptor beta chain. Its antigen is not known. The source of the sample is a study of cytomegalovirus exposure and HLA in healthy donors. PCR amplification relied on 60 Vbeta primers (plus 13 Jbeta primers). Repertoires were generated with immunoSEQ multiplex PCR, while TCRdb's copy carries only in-frame clones and drops some. The sample has about 92,000 clones; 69% are singletons. From germline, CDR1 is SGHNT and CDR2 YENEEA. Trimming at V came to 5 bases and at J to 0 bases, leaving 6 bases not matched to a gene. CDR3 size: 16 residues. Broader study findings: Fewer N-insertions (relative to the roughly 700-donor mean) were reportedly seen in an Asian-associated ancestry cluster in a later analysis. Later analysis suggested most CMV-associated TCR beta chains were HLA-restricted. In most subjects, TCR beta sequences reportedly gave accurate predictions of HLA-A and HLA-B alleles.

Sample: PBMCs. This sequence joins TRBV11-3 and TRBJ1-3; 8 bases are a match to TRBD1. This TCR came from a man aged 50-60 years in good health and CMV-seronegative. The chain's CDR3 is CASSSRDRGSGNTIYF. In DNA, the CDR3 is TGTGCCAGCAGCAGTCGAGACAGGGGCTCTGGAAACACCATATATTTT.